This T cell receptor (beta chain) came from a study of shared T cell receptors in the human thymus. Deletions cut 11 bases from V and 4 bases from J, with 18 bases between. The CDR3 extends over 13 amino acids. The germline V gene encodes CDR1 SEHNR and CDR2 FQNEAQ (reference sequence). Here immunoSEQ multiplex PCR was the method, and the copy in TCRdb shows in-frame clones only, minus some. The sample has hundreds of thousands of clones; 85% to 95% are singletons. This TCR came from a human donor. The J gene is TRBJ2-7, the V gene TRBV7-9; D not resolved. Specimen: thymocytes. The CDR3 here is CAGTGPDDYEQYF. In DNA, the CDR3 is TGTGCCGGCACCGGGCCTGACGATTACGAGCAGTACTTC.